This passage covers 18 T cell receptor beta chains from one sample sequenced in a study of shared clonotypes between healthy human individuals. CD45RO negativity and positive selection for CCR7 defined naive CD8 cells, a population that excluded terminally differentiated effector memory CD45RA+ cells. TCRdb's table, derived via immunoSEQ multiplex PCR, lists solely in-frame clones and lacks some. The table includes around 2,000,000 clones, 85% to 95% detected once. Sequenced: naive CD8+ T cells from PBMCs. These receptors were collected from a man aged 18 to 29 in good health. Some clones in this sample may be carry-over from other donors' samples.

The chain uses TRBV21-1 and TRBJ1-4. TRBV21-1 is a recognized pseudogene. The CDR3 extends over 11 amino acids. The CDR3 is CASSNGEKLFF. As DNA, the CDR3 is TGTGCCAGCAGCAACGGAGAAAAACTGTTTTTT.

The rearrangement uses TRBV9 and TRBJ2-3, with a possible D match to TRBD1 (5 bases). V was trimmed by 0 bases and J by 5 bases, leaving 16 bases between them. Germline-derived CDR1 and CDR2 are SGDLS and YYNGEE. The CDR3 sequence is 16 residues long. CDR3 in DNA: TGTGCCAGCAGCGTAGGCTCGCGGCCTAGGGGAGATACGCAGTATTTT. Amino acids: CASSVGSRPRGDTQYF.

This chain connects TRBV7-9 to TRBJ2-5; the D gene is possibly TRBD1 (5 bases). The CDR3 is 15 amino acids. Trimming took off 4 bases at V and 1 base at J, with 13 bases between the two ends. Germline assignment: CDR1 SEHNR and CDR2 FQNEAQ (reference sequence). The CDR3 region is CASSSRQGLQETQYF. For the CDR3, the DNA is TGTGCCAGCAGCTCCCGGCAGGGCCTCCAAGAGACCCAGTACTTC. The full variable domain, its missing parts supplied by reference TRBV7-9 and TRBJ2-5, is DTGVSQNPRHKITKRGQNVTFRCDPISEHNRLYWYRQTLGQGPEFLTYFQNEAQLEKSRLLSDRFSAERPKGSFSTLEIQRTEQGDSAMYLCASSSRQGLQETQYFGPGTRLLVL.

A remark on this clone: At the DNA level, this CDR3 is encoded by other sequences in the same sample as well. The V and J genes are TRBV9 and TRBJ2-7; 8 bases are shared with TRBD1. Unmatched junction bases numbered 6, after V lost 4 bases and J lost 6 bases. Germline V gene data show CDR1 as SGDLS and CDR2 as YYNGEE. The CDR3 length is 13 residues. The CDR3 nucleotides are TGTGCCAGCAGCCCAAGGACAGGGCGCGAGCAGTACTTC. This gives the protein CASSPRTGREQYF.

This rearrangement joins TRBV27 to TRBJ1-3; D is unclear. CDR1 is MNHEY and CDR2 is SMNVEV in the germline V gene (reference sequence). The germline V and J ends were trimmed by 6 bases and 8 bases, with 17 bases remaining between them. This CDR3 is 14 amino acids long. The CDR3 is CASSHKGTGHTIYF. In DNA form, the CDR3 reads TGTGCCAGCAGCCATAAGGGTACCGGGCACACCATATATTTT.

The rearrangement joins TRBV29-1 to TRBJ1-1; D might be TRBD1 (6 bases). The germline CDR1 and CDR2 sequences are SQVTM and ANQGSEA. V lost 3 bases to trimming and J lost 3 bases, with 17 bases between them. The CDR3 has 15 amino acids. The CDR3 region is CSVELIQGADTEAFF. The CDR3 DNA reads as TGCAGCGTTGAGCTCATACAGGGTGCGGACACTGAAGCTTTCTTT.

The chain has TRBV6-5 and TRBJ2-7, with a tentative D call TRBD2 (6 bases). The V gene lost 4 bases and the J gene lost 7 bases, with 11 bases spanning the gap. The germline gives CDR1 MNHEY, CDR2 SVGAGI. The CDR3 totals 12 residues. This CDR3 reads CASSLRAGEQYF. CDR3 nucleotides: TGTGCCAGCAGTTTGAGGGCGGGGGAGCAGTACTTC.

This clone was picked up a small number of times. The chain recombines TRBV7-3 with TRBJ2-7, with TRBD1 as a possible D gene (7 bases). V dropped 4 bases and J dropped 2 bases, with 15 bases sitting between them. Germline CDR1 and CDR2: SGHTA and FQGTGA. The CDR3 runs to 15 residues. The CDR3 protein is CASSSEQGGTYEQYF. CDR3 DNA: TGTGCCAGCAGCTCAGAGCAGGGGGGAACCTACGAGCAGTACTTC.

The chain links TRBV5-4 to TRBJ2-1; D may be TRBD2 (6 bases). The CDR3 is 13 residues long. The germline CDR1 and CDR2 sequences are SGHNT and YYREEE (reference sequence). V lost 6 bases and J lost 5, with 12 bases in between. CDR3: CASTGTANNEQFF. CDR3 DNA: TGTGCCAGCACAGGGACTGCCAACAATGAGCAGTTCTTC.

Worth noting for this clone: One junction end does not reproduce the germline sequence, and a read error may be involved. The CDR3: CASRSTQGPFDF. The CDR3 DNA reads TGTGCCAGCAGATCAACACAGGGGCCCTTTGACTTC. The chain has TRBV7-9 and TRBJ2-7, with 7 bases fitting TRBD1. There are 12 residues in the CDR3. CDR1 and CDR2 from the germline V gene are SEHNR and FQNEAQ (reference sequence). Combining the CDR3 with reference TRBV7-9 and TRBJ2-7 gives the whole variable domain DTGVSQNPRHKITKRGQNVTFRCDPISEHNRLYWYRQTLGQGPEFLTYFQNEAQLEKSRLLSDRFSAERPKGSFSTLEIQRTEQGDSAMYLCASRSTQGPFDFGPGTRLTVT.

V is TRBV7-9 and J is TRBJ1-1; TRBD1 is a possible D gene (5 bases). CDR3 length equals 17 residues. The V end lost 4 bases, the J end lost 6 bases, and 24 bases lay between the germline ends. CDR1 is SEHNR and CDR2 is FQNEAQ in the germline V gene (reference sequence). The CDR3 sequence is CASSSRGLRGGGSEAFF. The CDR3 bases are TGTGCCAGCAGCTCCAGAGGGTTGAGGGGCGGTGGATCTGAAGCTTTCTTT.

Here the CDR3 DNA reads TGTGCCAGCGGCCCGGGAGGGCCCCCCTACGAGCAGTACTTC. Its protein is CASGPGGPPYEQYF. The chain carries TRBV6-5 and TRBJ2-7; 8 nucleotides align to TRBD2. This CDR3 spans 14 amino acids. CDR1 and CDR2 from the germline V gene are MNHEY and SVGAGI. Germline trimming cut 8 bases from V and 2 bases from J; bases unmatched to any gene: 8.

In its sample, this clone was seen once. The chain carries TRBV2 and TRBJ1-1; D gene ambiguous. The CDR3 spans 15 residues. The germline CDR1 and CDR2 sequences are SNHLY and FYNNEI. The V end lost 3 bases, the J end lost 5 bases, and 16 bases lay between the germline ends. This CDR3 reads CASSDRRELYTEAFF. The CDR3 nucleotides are TGTGCCAGCAGTGATCGCCGGGAGCTTTATACTGAAGCTTTCTTT.

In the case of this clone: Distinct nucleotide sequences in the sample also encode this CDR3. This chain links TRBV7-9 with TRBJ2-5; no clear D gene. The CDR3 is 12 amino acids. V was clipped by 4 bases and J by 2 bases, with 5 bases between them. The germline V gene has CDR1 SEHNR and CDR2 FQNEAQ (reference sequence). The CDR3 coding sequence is TGTGCCAGCAGCTCAGGACAAGAGACCCAGTACTTC. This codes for CASSSGQETQYF.

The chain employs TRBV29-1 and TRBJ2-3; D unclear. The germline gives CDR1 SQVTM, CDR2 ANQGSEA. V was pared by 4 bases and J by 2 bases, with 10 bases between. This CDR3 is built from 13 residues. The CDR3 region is CSVVGQNTDTQYF. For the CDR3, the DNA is TGCAGCGTTGTTGGCCAGAACACAGATACGCAGTATTTT.

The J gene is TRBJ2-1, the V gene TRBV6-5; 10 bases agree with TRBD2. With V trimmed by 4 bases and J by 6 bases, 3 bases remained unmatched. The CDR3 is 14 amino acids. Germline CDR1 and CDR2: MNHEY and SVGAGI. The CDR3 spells CASSSGTSANEQFF. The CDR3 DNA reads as TGTGCCAGCAGTTCCGGGACTAGCGCCAATGAGCAGTTCTTC.

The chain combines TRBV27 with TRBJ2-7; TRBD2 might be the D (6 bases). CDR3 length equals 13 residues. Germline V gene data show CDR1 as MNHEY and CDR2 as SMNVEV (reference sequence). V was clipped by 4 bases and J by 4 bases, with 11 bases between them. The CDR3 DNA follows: TGTGCCAGCAGTTGGGGACTCGAATACGAGCAGTACTTC. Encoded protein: CASSWGLEYEQYF.

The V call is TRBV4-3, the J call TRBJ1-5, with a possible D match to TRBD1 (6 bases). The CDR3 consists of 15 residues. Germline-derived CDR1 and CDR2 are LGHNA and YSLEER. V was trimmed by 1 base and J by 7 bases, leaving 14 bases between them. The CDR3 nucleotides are TGCGCCAGCAGCCAAGTGTGGGGGGCTCAACAGCCCCAGCATTTT. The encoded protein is CASSQVWGAQQPQHF.